A selection of T cell receptor beta chains follows, all from one sample in a study of shared clonotypes between healthy human individuals. Here immunoSEQ multiplex PCR was the method, and the copy in TCRdb shows in-frame clones only, minus some. Found here are some 1,900,000 clones, roughly 94% of them singletons; the top ten hold around 1.2%. Sequenced sample: naive CD8+ T cells sorted from blood. These TCRs come from a man aged 18 to 30 in good health. Both conserved end residues are part of each CDR3. Each record gives: V gene, J gene, clone size, D gene, CDR3 DNA, CDR3 protein. D genes are given only for firm matches. Clone size is given for some rows only: seen once, a few or many times, or a class if the clone is expanded.

TRBV7-2,TRBJ2-2,-,-,TGTGCCAGCAGCTTATTGCCCACCGGGGAGCTGTTTTTT,CASSLLPTGELFF
TRBV27,TRBJ2-7,-,-,TGTGCCAGCAGTTTCCGGGCTTCCTACGAGCAGTACTTC,CASSFRASYEQYF
TRBV28,TRBJ1-3,-,TRBD1,TGTGCCAGCAGTTTACAGGGGGCGTTGAACACCATATATTTT,CASSLQGALNTIYF
TRBV7-8,TRBJ2-1,-,-,TGTGCCAGCAGCTTAGGACTCCCTTACTCCTACATTGAGCAGTTCTTC,CASSLGLPYSYIEQFF
TRBV7-9,TRBJ1-5,-,TRBD1,TGTGCCAGCAGCAAAACCGGGACAGGGGAATGGAATCAGCCCCAGCATTTT,CASSKTGTGEWNQPQHF
TRBV5-8,TRBJ1-3,-,-,TGTGCCAGCAGCTTGGCAGCGGGTCCTGGAAACACCATATATTTT,CASSLAAGPGNTIYF
TRBV28,TRBJ1-1,-,-,TGTGCCAGCAGTATAAAGCTTGAGAACACTGAAGCTTTCTTT,CASSIKLENTEAFF
TRBV7-2,TRBJ1-1,-,-,TGTGCCAGCAGCTTAGCGCTGGGGGCTGAAGCTTTCTTT,CASSLALGAEAFF
TRBV15,TRBJ2-7,-,-,TGTGCCACCAGCAGCTTACCGGGAACCTACGAGCAGTACTTC,CATSSLPGTYEQYF
TRBV7-6,TRBJ2-7,few,TRBD1,TGTGCCAGCGGGACAGGGGCTTCACACGAGCAGTACTTC,CASGTGASHEQYF
TRBV19,TRBJ2-7,-,TRBD2,TGTGCCAGTAGTATCCTAGCGGGAGTTATCGGCGAGCAGTACTTC,CASSILAGVIGEQYF
TRBV27,TRBJ2-7,once,-,TGTGCCAGCAGGCGGGGCGGCTCCCACGAGCAGTACTTC,CASRRGGSHEQYF
TRBV6-1,TRBJ2-7,once,-,TGTGCCAGCAGTGAAGGACGGTACTACGAGCAGTACTTC,CASSEGRYYEQYF
TRBV30,TRBJ1-5,once,-,TGTGCCTGGAGTGCAGGGGTTGGGGGGGAGCCCCAGCATTTT,CAWSAGVGGEPQHF
TRBV13,TRBJ2-4,-,-,TGTGCCAGCAGCTCCGGACCGCCACTAAAAAACATTCAGTACTTC,CASSSGPPLKNIQYF
TRBV9,TRBJ2-3,once,-,TGTGCCAGCAGCGTAGAGGGTGACACAGATACGCAGTATTTT,CASSVEGDTDTQYF
TRBV13,TRBJ2-7,-,-,TGTGCCAGCAGCGCGAACTCCTACGAGCAGTACTTC,CASSANSYEQYF
TRBV14,TRBJ1-6,few,-,TGTGCCAGCAGCCAAGACCCCGGGCCGTATTCACCCCTCCACTTT,CASSQDPGPYSPLHF
TRBV4-1,TRBJ2-7,-,-,TGCGCCAGCAGCCAAGAAGGGATAGGCTACTACGAGCAGTACTTC,CASSQEGIGYYEQYF
TRBV13,TRBJ1-1,-,-,TGTGCCAGCAGTGCAAGTCGTAGGACTGAAGCTTTCTTT,CASSASRRTEAFF
TRBV25-1,TRBJ2-7,-,-,TGTGCCAGCAGTGTCCTTCCCTGGACAGGGACTACCTACGAGCAGTACTTC,CASSVLPWTGTTYEQYF
TRBV9,TRBJ1-2,-,-,TGTGCCAGCAGCCCCGAAGTTGTTGCAGGAGGGGATGGCTACACCTTC,CASSPEVVAGGDGYTF
TRBV10-3,TRBJ2-5,-,TRBD1,TGTGCCATCAAAGGGACAGGGATTTTAGAGACCCAGTACTTC,CAIKGTGILETQYF
TRBV15,TRBJ2-1,-,-,TGTGCCACCAGCAGACGACCAGACCCCTGGGACAATGAGCAGTTCTTC,CATSRRPDPWDNEQFF
TRBV5-6,TRBJ2-5,-,-,TGTGCCAGCAGCTTGGGGGGAGAAGAGACCCAGTACTTC,CASSLGGEETQYF
TRBV21-1,TRBJ2-7,-,-,TGTGCCAGCAGCAAAGCCAGGGACAGCTTCTACGAGCAGTACTTC,CASSKARDSFYEQYF
TRBV2,TRBJ1-2,-,TRBD1,TGTGCCAGCACCTCCTTAGACAGGGGAATTAACTATGGCTACACCTTC,CASTSLDRGINYGYTF
TRBV30,TRBJ1-5,-,-,TGTGCCTGGAGTAACTGGGATAGCAATCAGCCCCAGCATTTT,CAWSNWDSNQPQHF
TRBV4-1,TRBJ2-3,-,TRBD2,TGCGCCAGCAGCCAAGAAGGGCTAGCGGGCACAGATACGCAGTATTTT,CASSQEGLAGTDTQYF
TRBV9,TRBJ2-6,-,TRBD1,TGTGCCAGCGACAGGACAGGGCGATCTGGGGCCAACGTCCTGACTTTC,CASDRTGRSGANVLTF
TRBV5-1,TRBJ1-1,-,-,TGCGCCAGCAGCCGGAGTGACACTGAAGCTTTCTTT,CASSRSDTEAFF
TRBV11-2,TRBJ2-3,once,-,TGTGCCAGCAGCTTGACGGGGACTAGCACAGATACGCAGTATTTT,CASSLTGTSTDTQYF
TRBV25-1,TRBJ2-5,-,-,TGTGCCAGCAGTGTGGGACCTTCCCAAGAGACCCAGTACTTC,CASSVGPSQETQYF
TRBV5-7,TRBJ1-1,-,-,TGTGCCAGCATCCCCTCTTGGTCAACCAAGGGGCTGAACACTGAAGCTTTCTTT,CASIPSWSTKGLNTEAFF
TRBV28,TRBJ2-7,once,-,TGTGCCAGCAGTTTCCCCGACAGGTTAAGCTCCTACGAGCAGTACTTC,CASSFPDRLSSYEQYF